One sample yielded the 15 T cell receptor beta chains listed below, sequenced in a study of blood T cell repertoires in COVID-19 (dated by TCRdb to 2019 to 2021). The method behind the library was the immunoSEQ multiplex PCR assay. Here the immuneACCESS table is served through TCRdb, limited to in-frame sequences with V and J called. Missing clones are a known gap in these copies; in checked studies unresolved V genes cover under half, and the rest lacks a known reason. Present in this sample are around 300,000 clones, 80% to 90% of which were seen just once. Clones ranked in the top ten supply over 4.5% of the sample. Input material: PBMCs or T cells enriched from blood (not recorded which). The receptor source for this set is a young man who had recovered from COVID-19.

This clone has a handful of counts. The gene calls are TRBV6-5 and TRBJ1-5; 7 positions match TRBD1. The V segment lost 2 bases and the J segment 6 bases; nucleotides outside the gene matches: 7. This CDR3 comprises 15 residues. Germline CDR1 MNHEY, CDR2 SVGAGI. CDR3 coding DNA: TGTGCCAGCAGTTACAGACAGGGCGGAGGTCAGCCCCAGCATTTT. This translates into CASSYRQGGGQPQHF.

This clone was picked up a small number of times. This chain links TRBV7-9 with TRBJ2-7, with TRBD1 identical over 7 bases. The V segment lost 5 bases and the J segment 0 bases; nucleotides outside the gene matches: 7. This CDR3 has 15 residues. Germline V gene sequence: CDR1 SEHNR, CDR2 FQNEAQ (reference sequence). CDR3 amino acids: CASSPAQGSSYEQYF. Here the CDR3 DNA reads TGTGCCAGCAGCCCAGCACAGGGGAGCTCCTACGAGCAGTACTTC.

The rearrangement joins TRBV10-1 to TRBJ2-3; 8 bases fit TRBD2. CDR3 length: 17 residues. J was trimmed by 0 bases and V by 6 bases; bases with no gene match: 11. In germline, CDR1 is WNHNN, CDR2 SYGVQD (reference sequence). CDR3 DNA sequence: TGCGCCAGCAGCGACCAAATGGTAGCGGGGAGCACAGATACGCAGTATTTT. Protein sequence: CASSDQMVAGSTDTQYF.

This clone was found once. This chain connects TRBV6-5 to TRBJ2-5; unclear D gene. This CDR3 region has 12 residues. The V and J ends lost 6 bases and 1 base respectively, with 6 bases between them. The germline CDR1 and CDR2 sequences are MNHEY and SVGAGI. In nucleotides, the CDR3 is TGTGCCAGCAGCGTTATCCAAGAGACCCAGTACTTC. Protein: CASSVIQETQYF.

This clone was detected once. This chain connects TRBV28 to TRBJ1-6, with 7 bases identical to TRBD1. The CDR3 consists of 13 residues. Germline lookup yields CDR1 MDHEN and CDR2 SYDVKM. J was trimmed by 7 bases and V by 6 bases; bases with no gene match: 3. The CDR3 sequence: CASRRQGNSPLHF. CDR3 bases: TGTGCCAGCAGGAGACAGGGAAATTCACCCCTCCACTTT.

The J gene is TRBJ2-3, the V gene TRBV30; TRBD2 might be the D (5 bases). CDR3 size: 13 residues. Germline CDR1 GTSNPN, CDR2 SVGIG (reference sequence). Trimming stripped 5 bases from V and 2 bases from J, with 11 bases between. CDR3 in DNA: TGTGCCTGGGCAGGAGGTCTCACAGATACGCAGTATTTT. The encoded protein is CAWAGGLTDTQYF.

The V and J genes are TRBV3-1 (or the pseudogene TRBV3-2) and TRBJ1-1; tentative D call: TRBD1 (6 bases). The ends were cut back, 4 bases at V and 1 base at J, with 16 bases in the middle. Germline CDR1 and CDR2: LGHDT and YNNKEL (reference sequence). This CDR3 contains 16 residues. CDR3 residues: CASSPPPGTTNTEAFF. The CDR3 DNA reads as TGTGCCAGCAGCCCGCCGCCCGGGACAACGAACACTGAAGCTTTCTTT.

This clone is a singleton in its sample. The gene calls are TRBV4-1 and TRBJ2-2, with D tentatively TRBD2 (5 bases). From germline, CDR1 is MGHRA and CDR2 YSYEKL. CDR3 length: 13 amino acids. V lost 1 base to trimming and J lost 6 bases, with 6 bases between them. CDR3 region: CASSQGGPGELFF. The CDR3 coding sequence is TGCGCCAGCAGCCAAGGAGGGCCCGGGGAGCTGTTTTTT.

The CDR3: CASSLHLAGGYEQYF. The CDR3, as DNA: TGTGCCAGCAGTTTACACCTAGCGGGGGGCTACGAGCAGTACTTC. This chain links TRBV27 with TRBJ2-7, with TRBD2 matching over 11 bases. The CDR3 runs to 15 residues. Germline CDR1 and CDR2: MNHEY and SMNVEV (reference sequence). The junction had 3 bases not matched to a gene; V was cut back by 2 bases and J by 3 bases.

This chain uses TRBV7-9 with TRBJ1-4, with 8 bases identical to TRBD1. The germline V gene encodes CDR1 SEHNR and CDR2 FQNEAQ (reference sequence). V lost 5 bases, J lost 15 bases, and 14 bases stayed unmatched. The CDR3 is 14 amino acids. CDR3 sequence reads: CASSVDRGPLRVFF. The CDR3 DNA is TGTGCCAGCAGCGTCGACAGGGGCCCCTTGAGGGTGTTTTTT.

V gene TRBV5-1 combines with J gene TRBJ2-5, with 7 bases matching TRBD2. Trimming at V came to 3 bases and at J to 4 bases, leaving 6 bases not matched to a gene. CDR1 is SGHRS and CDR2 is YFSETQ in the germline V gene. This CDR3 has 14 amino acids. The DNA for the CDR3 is TGCGCCAGCAGCTCCTCAGCGGGGAGAGAGACCCAGTACTTC. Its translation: CASSSSAGRETQYF.

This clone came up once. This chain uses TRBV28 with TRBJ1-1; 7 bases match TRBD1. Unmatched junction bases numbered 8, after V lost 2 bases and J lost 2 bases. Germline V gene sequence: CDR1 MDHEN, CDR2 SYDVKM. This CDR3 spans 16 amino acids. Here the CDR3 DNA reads TGTGCCAGCAGTTTAACCGAGGGGGCAGGTAACACTGAAGCTTTCTTT. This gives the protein CASSLTEGAGNTEAFF.

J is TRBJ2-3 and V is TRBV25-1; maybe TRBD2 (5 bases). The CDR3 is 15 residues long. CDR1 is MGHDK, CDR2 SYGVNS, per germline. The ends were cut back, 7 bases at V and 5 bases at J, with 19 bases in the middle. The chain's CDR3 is CASIRGRCKGDTQYF. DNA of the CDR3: TGTGCCAGCATACGGGGTAGGTGTAAGGGAGATACGCAGTATTTT.

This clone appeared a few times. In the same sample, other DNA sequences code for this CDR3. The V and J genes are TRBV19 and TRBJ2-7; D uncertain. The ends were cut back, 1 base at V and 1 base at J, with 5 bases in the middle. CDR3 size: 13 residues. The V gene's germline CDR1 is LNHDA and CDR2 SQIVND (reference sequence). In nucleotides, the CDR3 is TGTGCCAGTAGTATAGGTTCATCCTACGAGCAGTACTTC. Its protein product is CASSIGSSYEQYF.

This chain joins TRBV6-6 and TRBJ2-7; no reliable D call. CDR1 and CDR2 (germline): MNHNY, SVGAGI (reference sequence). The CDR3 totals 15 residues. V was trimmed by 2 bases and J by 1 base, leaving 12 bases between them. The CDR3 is CASSYPATFSYEQYF. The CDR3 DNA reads TGTGCCAGCAGTTACCCTGCGACATTTTCCTACGAGCAGTACTTC.